This TCR beta chain was sequenced in a study of blood T cell repertoires in COVID-19. Using immunoSEQ multiplex PCR, the repertoire was profiled, and TCRdb retains in-frame clones only, with some absent. The profile shows around 260,000 clones, 85% of them singletons. The sequencing input was peripheral blood. This clonotype was obtained from a human donor in a cohort sampled during active COVID-19.

The CDR3 sequence is CAASLSGGSGTQYF. CDR3 bases: TGTGCTGCTTCCCTGTCTGGCGGGAGTGGGACCCAGTACTTC. V is TRBV30 and J is TRBJ2-5, with TRBD2 matching over 7 bases. This CDR3 contains 14 residues. Per germline, CDR1 GTSNPN and CDR2 SVGIG (reference sequence).